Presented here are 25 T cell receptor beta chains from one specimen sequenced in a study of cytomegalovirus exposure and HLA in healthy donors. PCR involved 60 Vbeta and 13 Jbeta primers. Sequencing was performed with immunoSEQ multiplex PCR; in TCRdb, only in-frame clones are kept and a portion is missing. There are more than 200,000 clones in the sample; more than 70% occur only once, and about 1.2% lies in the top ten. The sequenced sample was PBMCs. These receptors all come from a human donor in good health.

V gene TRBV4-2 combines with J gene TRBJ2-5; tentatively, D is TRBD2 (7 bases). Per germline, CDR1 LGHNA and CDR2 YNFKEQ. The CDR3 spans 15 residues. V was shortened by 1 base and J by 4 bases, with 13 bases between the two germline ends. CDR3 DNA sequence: TGTGCCAGCAGCCAAGGGCCAGGGGAGGGAGAGACCCAGTACTTC. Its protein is CASSQGPGEGETQYF.

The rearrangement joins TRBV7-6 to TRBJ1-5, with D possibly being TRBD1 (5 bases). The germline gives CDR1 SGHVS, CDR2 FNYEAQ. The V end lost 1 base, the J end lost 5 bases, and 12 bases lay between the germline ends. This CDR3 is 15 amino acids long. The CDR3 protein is CASSLGPRGDQPQHF. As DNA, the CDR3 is TGTGCCAGCAGCTTAGGTCCAAGGGGTGATCAGCCCCAGCATTTT.

In DNA, the CDR3 is TGTGCCAGTTTTCTAGCGAGCACCGGGGAGCTGTTTTTT. It translates to CASFLASTGELFF. This chain uses TRBV6-5 with TRBJ2-2, with a tentative D call TRBD2 (6 bases). Germline lookup yields CDR1 MNHEY and CDR2 SVGAGI. The CDR3 has 13 amino acids. The V gene lost 9 bases and the J gene lost 4 bases, with 12 bases spanning the gap.

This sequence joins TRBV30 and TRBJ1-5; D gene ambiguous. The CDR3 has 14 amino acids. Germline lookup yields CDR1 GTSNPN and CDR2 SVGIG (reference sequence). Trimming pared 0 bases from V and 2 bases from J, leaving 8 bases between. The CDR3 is CAWSVVGGNQPQHF. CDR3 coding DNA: TGTGCCTGGAGTGTGGTCGGGGGCAATCAGCCCCAGCATTTT.

The CDR3 bases are TGTGCCAGCAGCTCCGAAGGCGGGACCAATAACGCCTACAATGAGCAGTTCTTC. It specifies CASSSEGGTNNAYNEQFF. The V and J genes are TRBV7-6 and TRBJ2-1, with D perhaps matching TRBD2 (6 bases). This CDR3 has 18 residues. The V gene lost 4 bases and the J gene lost 2 bases, with 21 bases spanning the gap. CDR1 SGHVS and CDR2 FNYEAQ come from the germline V gene. Using reference TRBV7-6 and TRBJ2-1 for the parts outside the CDR3, the full variable domain is GAGVSQSPRYKVTKRGQDVALRCDPISGHVSLYWYRQALGQGPEFLTYFNYEAQQDKSGLPNDRFSAERPEGSISTLTIQRTEQRDSAMYRCASSSEGGTNNAYNEQFFGPGTRLTVL.

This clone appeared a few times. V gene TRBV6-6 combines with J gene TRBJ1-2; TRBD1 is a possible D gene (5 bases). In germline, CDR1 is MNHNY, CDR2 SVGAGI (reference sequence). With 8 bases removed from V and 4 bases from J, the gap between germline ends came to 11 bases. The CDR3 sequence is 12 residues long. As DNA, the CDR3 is TGTGCCAGCGGAGACAGCCCCTATGGCTACACCTTC. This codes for CASGDSPYGYTF.

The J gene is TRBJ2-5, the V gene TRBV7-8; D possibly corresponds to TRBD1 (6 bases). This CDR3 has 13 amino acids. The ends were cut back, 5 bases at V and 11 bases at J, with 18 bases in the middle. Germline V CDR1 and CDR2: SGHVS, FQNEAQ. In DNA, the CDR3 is TGTGCCAGCAGCCAGGGGACGGAGAAAGAGCAGTACTTC. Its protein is CASSQGTEKEQYF.

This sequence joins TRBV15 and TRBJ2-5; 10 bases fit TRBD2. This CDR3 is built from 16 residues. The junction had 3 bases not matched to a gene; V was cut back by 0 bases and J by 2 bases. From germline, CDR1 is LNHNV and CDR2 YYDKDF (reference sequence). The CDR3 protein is CATSRDPSGRQETQYF. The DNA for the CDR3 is TGTGCCACCAGCAGAGATCCTAGCGGGAGACAAGAGACCCAGTACTTC.

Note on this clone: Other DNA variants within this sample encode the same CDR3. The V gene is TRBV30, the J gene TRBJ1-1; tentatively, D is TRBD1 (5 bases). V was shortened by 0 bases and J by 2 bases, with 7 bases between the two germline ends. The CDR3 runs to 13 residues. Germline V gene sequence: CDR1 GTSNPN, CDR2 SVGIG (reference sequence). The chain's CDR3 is CAWSVQGNTEAFF. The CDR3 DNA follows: TGTGCCTGGAGTGTGCAGGGTAACACTGAAGCTTTCTTT. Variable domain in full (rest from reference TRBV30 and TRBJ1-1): SQTIHQWPATLVQPVGSPLSLECTVEGTSNPNLYWYRQAAGRGLQLLFYSVGIGQISSEVPQNLSASRPQDRQFILSSKKLLLSDSGFYLCAWSVQGNTEAFFGQGTRLTVV.

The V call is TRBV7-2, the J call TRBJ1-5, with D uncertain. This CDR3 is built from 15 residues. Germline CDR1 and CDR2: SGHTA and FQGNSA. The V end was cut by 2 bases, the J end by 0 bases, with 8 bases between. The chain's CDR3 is CASSLMGVSNQPQHF. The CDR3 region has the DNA TGTGCCAGCAGCTTAATGGGAGTTAGCAATCAGCCCCAGCATTTT.

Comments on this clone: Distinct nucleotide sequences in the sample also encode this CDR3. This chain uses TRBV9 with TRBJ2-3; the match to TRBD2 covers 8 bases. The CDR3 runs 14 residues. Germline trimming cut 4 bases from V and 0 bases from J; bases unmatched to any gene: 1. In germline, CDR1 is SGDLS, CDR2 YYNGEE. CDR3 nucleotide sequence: TGTGCCAGCAGCTCTAGCGGGAGCACAGATACGCAGTATTTT. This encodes CASSSSGSTDTQYF.

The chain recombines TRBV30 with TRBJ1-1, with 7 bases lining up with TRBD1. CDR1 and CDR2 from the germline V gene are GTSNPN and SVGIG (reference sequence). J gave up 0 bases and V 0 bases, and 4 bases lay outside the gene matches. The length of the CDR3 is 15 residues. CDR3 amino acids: CAWSVTDRLNTEAFF. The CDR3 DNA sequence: TGTGCCTGGAGTGTGACGGACAGGCTGAACACTGAAGCTTTCTTT.

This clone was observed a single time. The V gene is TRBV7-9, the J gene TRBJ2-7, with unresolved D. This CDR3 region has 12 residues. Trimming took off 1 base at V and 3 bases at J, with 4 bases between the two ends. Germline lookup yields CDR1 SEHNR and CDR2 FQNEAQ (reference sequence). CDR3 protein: CASSLDLYEQYF. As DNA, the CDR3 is TGTGCCAGCAGCTTAGATCTCTACGAGCAGTACTTC.

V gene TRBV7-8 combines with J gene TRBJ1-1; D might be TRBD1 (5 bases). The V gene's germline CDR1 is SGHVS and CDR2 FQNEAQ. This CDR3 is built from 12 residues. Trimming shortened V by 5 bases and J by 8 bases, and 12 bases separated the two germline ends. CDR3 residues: CASSLNRLEAFF. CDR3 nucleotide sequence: TGTGCCAGCAGCCTAAACAGGCTCGAAGCTTTCTTT.

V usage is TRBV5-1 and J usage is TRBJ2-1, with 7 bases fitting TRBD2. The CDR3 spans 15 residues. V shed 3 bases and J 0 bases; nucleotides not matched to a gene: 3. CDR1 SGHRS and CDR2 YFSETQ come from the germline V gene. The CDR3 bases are TGCGCCAGCAGCTGGACTAGTTCCTCCTACAATGAGCAGTTCTTC. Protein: CASSWTSSSYNEQFF.

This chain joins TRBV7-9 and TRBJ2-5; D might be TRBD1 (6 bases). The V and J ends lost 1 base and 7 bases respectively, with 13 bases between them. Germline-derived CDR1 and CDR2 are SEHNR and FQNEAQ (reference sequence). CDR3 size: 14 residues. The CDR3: CASSLGTLGGTQYF. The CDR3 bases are TGTGCCAGCAGCTTAGGGACTCTAGGGGGGACCCAGTACTTC.

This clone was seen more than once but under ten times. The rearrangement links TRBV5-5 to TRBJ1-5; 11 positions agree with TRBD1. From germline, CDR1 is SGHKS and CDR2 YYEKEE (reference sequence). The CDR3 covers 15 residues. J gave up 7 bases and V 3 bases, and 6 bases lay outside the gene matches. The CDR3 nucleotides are TGTGCCAGCAGCTGGACAGGGGGCAGGAGGCAGCCCCAGCATTTT. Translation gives CASSWTGGRRQPQHF.

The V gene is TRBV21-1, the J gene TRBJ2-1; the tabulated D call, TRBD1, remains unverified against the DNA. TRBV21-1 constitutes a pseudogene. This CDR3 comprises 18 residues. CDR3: CASSKACIHRSSYNEQFF. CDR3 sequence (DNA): TGTGCCAGCAGCAAAGCATGTATACACCGAAGCTCCTACAATGAGCAGTTCTTC.

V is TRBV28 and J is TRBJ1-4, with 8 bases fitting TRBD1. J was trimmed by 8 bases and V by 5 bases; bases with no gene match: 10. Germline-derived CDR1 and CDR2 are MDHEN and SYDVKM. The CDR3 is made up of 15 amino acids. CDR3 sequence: CASSPSDRAWEKLFF. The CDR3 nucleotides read TGTGCCAGCAGTCCTTCGGACAGGGCGTGGGAAAAACTGTTTTTT. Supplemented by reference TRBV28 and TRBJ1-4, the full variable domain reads DVKVTQSSRYLVKRTGEKVFLECVQDMDHENMFWYRQDPGLGLRLIYFSYDVKMKEKGDIPEGYSVSREKKERFSLILESASTNQTSMYLCASSPSDRAWEKLFFGSGTQLSVL.

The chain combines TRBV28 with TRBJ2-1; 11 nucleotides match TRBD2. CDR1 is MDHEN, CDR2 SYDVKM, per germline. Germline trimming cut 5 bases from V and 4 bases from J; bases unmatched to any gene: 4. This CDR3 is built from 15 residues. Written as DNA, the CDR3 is TGTGCCAGCAGTCCGACTAGCGGGACATACAATGAGCAGTTCTTC. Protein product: CASSPTSGTYNEQFF. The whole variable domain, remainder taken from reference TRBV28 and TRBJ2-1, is DVKVTQSSRYLVKRTGEKVFLECVQDMDHENMFWYRQDPGLGLRLIYFSYDVKMKEKGDIPEGYSVSREKKERFSLILESASTNQTSMYLCASSPTSGTYNEQFFGPGTRLTVL.

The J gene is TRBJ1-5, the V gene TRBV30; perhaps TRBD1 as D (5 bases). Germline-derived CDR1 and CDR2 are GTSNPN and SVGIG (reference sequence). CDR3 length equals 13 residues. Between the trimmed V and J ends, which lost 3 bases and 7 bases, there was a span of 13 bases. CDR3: CAWSAGGIQPQHF. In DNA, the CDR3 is TGTGCCTGGAGCGCGGGGGGGATCCAGCCCCAGCATTTT.

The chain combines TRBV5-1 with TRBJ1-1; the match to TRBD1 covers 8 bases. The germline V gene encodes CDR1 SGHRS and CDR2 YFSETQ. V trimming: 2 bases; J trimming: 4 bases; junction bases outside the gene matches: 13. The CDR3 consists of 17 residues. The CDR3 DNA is TGCGCCAGCAGCTTAAGCCCCAGGACAGGGATGGGCACTGAAGCTTTCTTT. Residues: CASSLSPRTGMGTEAFF. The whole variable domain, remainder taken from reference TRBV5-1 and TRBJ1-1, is KAGVTQTPRYLIKTRGQQVTLSCSPISGHRSVSWYQQTPGQGLQFLFEYFSETQRNKGNFPGRFSGRQFSNSRSEMNVSTLELGDSALYLCASSLSPRTGMGTEAFFGQGTRLTVV.

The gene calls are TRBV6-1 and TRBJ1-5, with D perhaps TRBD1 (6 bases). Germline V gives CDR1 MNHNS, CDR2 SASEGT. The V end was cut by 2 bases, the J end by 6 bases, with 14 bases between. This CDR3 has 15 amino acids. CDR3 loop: CASSESAGEGQPQHF. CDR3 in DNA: TGTGCCAGCAGTGAATCAGCAGGGGAGGGTCAGCCCCAGCATTTT.

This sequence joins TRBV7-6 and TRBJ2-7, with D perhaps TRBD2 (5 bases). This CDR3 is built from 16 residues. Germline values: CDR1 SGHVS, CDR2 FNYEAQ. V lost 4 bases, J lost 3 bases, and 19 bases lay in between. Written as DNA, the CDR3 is TGTGCCAGCAGCTCTCAGGTCGACTACCCTAACTACGAGCAGTACTTC. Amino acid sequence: CASSSQVDYPNYEQYF.

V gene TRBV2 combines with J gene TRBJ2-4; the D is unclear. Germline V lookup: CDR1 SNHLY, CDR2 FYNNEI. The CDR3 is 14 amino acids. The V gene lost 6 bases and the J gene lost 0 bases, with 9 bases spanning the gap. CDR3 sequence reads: CASRFEVAKNIQYF. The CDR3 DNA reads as TGTGCCAGCAGGTTTGAGGTAGCCAAAAACATTCAGTACTTC. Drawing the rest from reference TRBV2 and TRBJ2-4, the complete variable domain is EPEVTQTPSHQVTQMGQEVILRCVPISNHLYFYWYRQILGQKVEFLVSFYNNEISEKSEIFDDQFSVERPDGSNFTLKIRSTKLEDSAMYFCASRFEVAKNIQYFGAGTRLSVL.